This is a list of T cell receptor beta chains from one sample in a study of blood T cells in healthy people across ages. From the 5' RACE reads, TCRdb called clonotypes with MiXCR, one entry per CDR3 protein. The sample consists of around 690,000 distinct CDR3 sequences, about 54% of them appearing once. Sequencing was carried out using blood. The receptor set was obtained from a man aged 55 to 70 in good health. Each CDR3 is given without its conserved first and last residue.

CDR3 protein: ASSSKDGTGELF; V gene: TRBV5-1; J gene: TRBJ2-2
CDR3 protein: ASSQEGLALF; V gene: TRBV3-1; J gene: TRBJ2-1
CDR3 protein: ASSQDRGLNTEAF; V gene: TRBV4-1; J gene: TRBJ1-1
CDR3 protein: ASSLVVVYSGGQY; V gene: TRBV7-2; J gene: TRBJ2-3
CDR3 protein: ASSRGSADVEY; V gene: TRBV12-3/TRBV12-4; J gene: TRBJ2-3
CDR3 protein: SVEPGLAGGAQY; V gene: TRBV29-1; J gene: TRBJ2-3
CDR3 protein: ASSASLLAGESGEQY; V gene: TRBV25-1; J gene: TRBJ2-7
CDR3 protein: ASRGRGQNTGELF; V gene: TRBV6-2/TRBV6-3; J gene: TRBJ2-2
CDR3 protein: ASSRGTGSNYGYT; V gene: TRBV4-1; J gene: TRBJ1-2
CDR3 protein: ASTPRIAIQETQY; V gene: TRBV5-1; J gene: NA
CDR3 protein: AGTTQTGAYGYT; V gene: TRBV6-1; J gene: TRBJ1-2
CDR3 protein: ASSYHRGPPDRGPFQETQY; V gene: TRBV6-5; J gene: TRBJ2-5
CDR3 protein: ASSLARGRYTEAF; V gene: TRBV7-9; J gene: TRBJ1-1
CDR3 protein: ASSLYITDTQY; V gene: TRBV6-2/TRBV6-3; J gene: TRBJ2-3
CDR3 protein: SAPRQDLNTEAF; V gene: TRBV20-1; J gene: TRBJ1-1
CDR3 protein: ASSPPGSGANVLT; V gene: TRBV12-3/TRBV12-4; J gene: TRBJ2-6
CDR3 protein: ASSQGHATVYGYT; V gene: TRBV5-1; J gene: TRBJ1-2
CDR3 protein: SASPRGETQY; V gene: TRBV20-1; J gene: TRBJ2-5
CDR3 protein: ASTTTGQGPSNYGYT; V gene: TRBV19; J gene: TRBJ1-2
CDR3 protein: AISDSTGNTEAF; V gene: TRBV10-3; J gene: TRBJ1-1
CDR3 protein: ASSYANPSGVGNSPLH; V gene: TRBV6-5; J gene: TRBJ1-6
CDR3 protein: ASSLLGRGRGQF; V gene: TRBV7-2; J gene: TRBJ2-1
CDR3 protein: SASGGALGETQY; V gene: TRBV20-1; J gene: TRBJ2-5
CDR3 protein: ASSPSVGQGYEQY; V gene: TRBV18; J gene: TRBJ2-7
CDR3 protein: ASSENLGGNSPLH; V gene: TRBV6-1; J gene: TRBJ1-6
CDR3 protein: ASSFSQSEGYT; V gene: TRBV7-9; J gene: TRBJ1-2
CDR3 protein: ASRAGVAEQY; V gene: TRBV5-1; J gene: TRBJ2-7
CDR3 protein: ASSLGRGGKTQY; V gene: TRBV12-3/TRBV12-4; J gene: NA
CDR3 protein: SAKDRGYGYT; V gene: TRBV20-1; J gene: TRBJ1-2
CDR3 protein: ASSQETTGRGGTQETQY; V gene: TRBV4-1; J gene: TRBJ2-5
CDR3 protein: SARTMSSYNEQF; V gene: TRBV20-1; J gene: TRBJ2-1
CDR3 protein: ASSYREGHYGYT; V gene: TRBV7-8; J gene: TRBJ1-2
CDR3 protein: ASSLARGWEETQY; V gene: TRBV7-2; J gene: NA
CDR3 protein: ASSYRDASYGYT; V gene: TRBV5-1; J gene: TRBJ1-2
CDR3 protein: ASSPGQGPSGNTIY; V gene: TRBV4-1; J gene: TRBJ1-3
CDR3 protein: AGSLGDRYEQY; V gene: TRBV5-1; J gene: NA
CDR3 protein: ASSLVQGGYEQY; V gene: TRBV7-2; J gene: TRBJ2-7
CDR3 protein: SAPPAGGLENIQY; V gene: TRBV20-1; J gene: TRBJ2-4
CDR3 protein: ASTVGTGNNQPQH; V gene: TRBV12-3/TRBV12-4; J gene: TRBJ1-5
CDR3 protein: ASSLGTGVLAFQETQY; V gene: TRBV7-9; J gene: TRBJ2-5
CDR3 protein: ASSLQGPRRETQY; V gene: TRBV7-2; J gene: TRBJ2-5
CDR3 protein: ASKGTGTTYEQY; V gene: TRBV2; J gene: TRBJ2-7
CDR3 protein: ASSLSWGYT; V gene: TRBV7-9; J gene: TRBJ1-2
CDR3 protein: SARVRGGAADTQY; V gene: TRBV20-1; J gene: TRBJ2-3
CDR3 protein: ASGPYQETQY; V gene: TRBV18; J gene: TRBJ2-5
CDR3 protein: ASTGTSGADTQY; V gene: TRBV12-3/TRBV12-4; J gene: TRBJ2-3